These 32 T cell receptor beta chains were sequenced from one sample in a study of regulatory T cells in long-lasting Graves disease. This sample's time point: persistent/refractory GD, antithyroid drugs over 5 years with positive TRAb. Preparation of the TCR library used RNA extracted from PBMCs. Building of the TCR beta libraries involved iRepertoire HTBI primers and Arm-PCR of CDR3 regions. MiXCR, applied by TCRdb to the multiplex PCR reads, yields one record per CDR3 protein. The repertoire holds over 450,000 distinct CDR3 sequences, with about a fifth as singletons. This specimen was peripheral blood mononuclear cells (PBMCs), taken when the disease was refractory, from a patient treated with antithyroid drugs. The receptor set was obtained from a female donor with Graves disease.

The chain uses TRBV9 and TRBJ2-6; tentative D call: TRBD2 (6 bases). This CDR3 spans 16 amino acids. V dropped 5 bases and J dropped 0 bases, with 12 bases sitting between them. CDR1 SGDLS and CDR2 YYNGEE come from the germline V gene. This chain's CDR3 is CASSPGLLSGANVLTF. The CDR3, as DNA: TGTGCCAGCAGTCCGGGACTGCTCTCTGGGGCCAACGTCCTGACTTTC.

This clonotype turned up a few times. This chain connects TRBV28 to TRBJ2-1; 7 bases match TRBD2. This CDR3 is 15 amino acids long. With 5 bases clipped from V and 4 bases from J, the junction kept 8 bases outside the gene matches. Per the germline V gene, CDR1 is MDHEN and CDR2 is SYDVKM. For the CDR3, the DNA is TGTGCCAGCAGTCCCCAGCGGGGACCATACAATGAGCAGTTCTTC. Translation gives CASSPQRGPYNEQFF.

This clonotype showed up many times. The gene calls are TRBV2 and TRBJ1-5; D is ambiguous. The V and J ends lost 2 bases and 0 bases respectively, with 8 bases between them. The germline gives CDR1 SNHLY, CDR2 FYNNEI. This CDR3 comprises 15 residues. The CDR3 spells CASSEQQYSNQPQHF. CDR3 DNA: TGTGCCAGCAGTGAACAACAGTATAGCAATCAGCCCCAGCATTTT. Supplemented by reference TRBV2 and TRBJ1-5, the full variable domain reads EPEVTQTPSHQVTQMGQEVILRCVPISNHLYFYWYRQILGQKVEFLVSFYNNEISEKSEIFDDQFSVERPDGSNFTLKIRSTKLEDSAMYFCASSEQQYSNQPQHFGDGTRLSIL.

This clonotype appeared a few times. The chain joins TRBV30 to TRBJ1-1; D uncertain. Germline V gene data show CDR1 as GTSNPN and CDR2 as SVGIG (reference sequence). V gave up 4 bases and J gave up 1 base, with 16 bases separating them. The CDR3 is 15 amino acids. The CDR3 loop is CAWTSPGNSNTEAFF. The CDR3 DNA is TGTGCCTGGACGAGTCCCGGGAACTCGAACACTGAAGCTTTCTTT.

The chain has TRBV12-3 or TRBV12-4 and TRBJ2-7, with D possibly TRBD2 on 6 matching bases. This CDR3 spans 17 amino acids. Trimming took 3 bases from V and 0 from J, leaving 18 bases between them. This chain's CDR3 is CASSFEHRGTTSYEQYF. CDR3 in DNA: TGTGCCAGCAGTTTCGAACACCGGGGGACGACCTCCTACGAGCAGTACTTC.

In this sample, this clonotype turned up many times. The chain recombines TRBV2 with TRBJ1-2; D perhaps matches TRBD1 (5 bases). Trimming stripped 10 bases from V and 4 bases from J, with 13 bases between. CDR1 is SNHLY, CDR2 FYNNEI, per germline. The CDR3 extends over 12 amino acids. The CDR3 DNA follows: TGTGCCACCGGGACGGACGGCTATGGCTACACCTTC. Translating it yields CATGTDGYGYTF.

This clonotype was observed at least ten times. This chain uses TRBV16 with TRBJ1-5; D not certain. From germline, CDR1 is KGHSY and CDR2 FQNENV. The CDR3 is 17 amino acids. V lost 4 bases to trimming and J lost 1 base, with 17 bases between them. CDR3 coding DNA: TGTGCCAGCAGCCCCAAAGGCAGCTGGGGAAGCAATCAGCCCCAGCATTTT. Protein product: CASSPKGSWGSNQPQHF.

The rearrangement links TRBV6-2 or TRBV6-3 to TRBJ1-4, with no clear D. V shed 3 bases and J shed 8 bases, with 10 bases lying between them. Germline loops: CDR1 MNHEY, CDR2 SVGEGT. The CDR3 length is 13 residues. In nucleotides, the CDR3 is TGTGCCAGCAGTTATTTGGGAAACGAAAAACTGTTTTTT. Its translation is CASSYLGNEKLFF.

The gene calls are TRBV25-1 and TRBJ2-1; 8 bases match TRBD2. Trimming at V came to 5 bases and at J to 5 bases, leaving 11 bases not matched to a gene. The CDR3 runs to 16 residues. Germline CDR1 MGHDK, CDR2 SYGVNS. This CDR3 is CASSPPRGGGDNEQFF. The DNA of the CDR3 is TGTGCCAGCAGTCCACCCCGGGGGGGTGGGGACAATGAGCAGTTCTTC.

This clonotype was detected ten times or more. In DNA form, the CDR3 reads TGTGCCAGCAGCGGAAGATCAGTTGATGGCTACACCTTC. Translation: CASSGRSVDGYTF. The rearrangement joins TRBV11-1 to TRBJ1-2, with D hard to call. Germline V gives CDR1 SGHAT, CDR2 FQDESV (reference sequence). The CDR3 consists of 13 residues. V lost 5 bases and J 6 bases, leaving 13 bases between the germline ends.

Concerning this clonotype: It may be a read error: a sequence one base away is much more abundant. V gene TRBV7-2 combines with J gene TRBJ2-7; D could derive from TRBD1 or TRBD2 (5 bases each). CDR3 length equals 15 residues. Trimming pared 7 bases from V and 0 bases from J, leaving 16 bases between. Germline values: CDR1 SGHTA, CDR2 FQGNSA. The CDR3, as DNA: TGTGCCAGCACCATACACGGGGCAAGCTCCTACGAGCAGTACTTC. Protein: CASTIHGASSYEQYF.

This clonotype was observed a handful of times. Given a much more abundant clone one base away, this may be a read error. The chain's CDR3 is CASSQGVGTWETQYF. The DNA of the CDR3 is TGTGCCAGCAGCCAAGGTGTCGGGACATGGGAGACCCAGTACTTC. This chain uses TRBV3-1 with TRBJ2-5; weak D call: TRBD1 (6 bases). This CDR3 has 15 amino acids. CDR1 and CDR2 (germline): LGHDT, YNNKEL (reference sequence). The V end lost 1 base, the J end lost 5 bases, and 14 bases lay between the germline ends.

With regard to this clonotype: Since a much larger clone is just one base distant, this may be a read error. V usage is TRBV28 and J usage is TRBJ1-2, with D maybe TRBD1 (5 bases). The CDR3 is 15 amino acids. From germline, CDR1 is MDHEN and CDR2 SYDVKM. In nucleotides, the CDR3 is TGTGCCAGCAGTTTACCCCGTGGGGGGAACTATGGCTACGCCTTC. Amino acid sequence: CASSLPRGGNYGYAF.

Only a few counts were recorded for this clonotype. This may arise from a read error, as a much more abundant clone is one base away. CDR3 coding DNA: TGTGCCAGCAGTTCCGGCAGGGTGGAGCAGTACTTC. This translates into CASSSGRVEQYF. The chain carries TRBV27 and TRBJ2-7, with a weak D call TRBD1 (5 bases). This CDR3 has 12 amino acids. Per germline, CDR1 MNHEY and CDR2 SMNVEV (reference sequence). V lost 4 bases, J lost 7 bases, and 11 bases lay in between.

J is TRBJ1-6 and V is TRBV7-8; 7 bases are shared with TRBD1. The germline CDR1 and CDR2 sequences are SGHVS and FQNEAQ. The CDR3 extends over 18 amino acids. Unmatched junction bases numbered 7, after V lost 2 bases and J lost 0 bases. As DNA, the CDR3 is TGTGCCAGCAGCTTAACCGGGACAGCTAGCTCCTATAATTCACCCCTCCACTTT. As protein: CASSLTGTASSYNSPLHF.

This clonotype was seen more than once but under ten times. The chain couples TRBV19 to TRBJ1-2, with D perhaps matching TRBD1 (5 bases). Germline CDR1 and CDR2: LNHDA and SQIVND (reference sequence). The CDR3 contains 14 residues. The V and J ends lost 8 bases and 1 base respectively, with 14 bases between them. Written as DNA, the CDR3 is TGTGCCAGTCATTCCGGGACGTTTAACTATGGCTACACCTTC. Protein: CASHSGTFNYGYTF.

As concerns this clonotype: Just one base apart from a much larger clone, this may be a read error. The DNA is left out, because the CDR3 cannot be placed on it with certainty; the CDR3 is given as TCRdb lists it. V usage is TRBV6-5 and J usage is TRBJ1-1; the D call TRBD1 from the table was never checked on the DNA. From its first to its last residue, the CDR3 has 13 amino acids. CDR1 is MNHEY and CDR2 is SVGAGI in the germline V gene. This CDR3 is CASSSSGSVEASF.

This clonotype was observed once. This sequence joins TRBV24-1 and TRBJ2-1; D is possibly TRBD1 (6 bases). Germline V gene lookup returns CDR1 KGHDR and CDR2 SFDVKD. The CDR3 totals 18 residues. V lost 0 bases and J 4 bases, leaving 18 bases between the germline ends. The CDR3 DNA follows: TGTGCCACCAGTGATTTGCGCACTGGCAGGGGTGGTTACAATGAGCAGTTCTTC. Protein sequence: CATSDLRTGRGGYNEQFF.

The chain uses TRBV4-3 and TRBJ1-5; D perhaps matches TRBD1 (6 bases). The CDR3 runs 17 residues. The germline V and J ends were trimmed by 0 bases and 3 bases, with 15 bases remaining between them. Germline V gene sequence: CDR1 LGHNA, CDR2 YSLEER. The CDR3 region is CASSQDIRGGYNQPQHF. The CDR3 bases are TGCGCCAGCAGCCAAGATATCAGGGGAGGATACAATCAGCCCCAGCATTTT.

The sample holds many counts of this clonotype. The V gene is TRBV28, the J gene TRBJ1-2, with D possibly being TRBD1 (6 bases). The CDR3 is made up of 15 amino acids. V shed 5 bases and J shed 8 bases, with 21 bases lying between them. CDR1 is MDHEN, CDR2 SYDVKM, per germline. CDR3 nucleotide sequence: TGTGCCAGCAGTGAACCCGGGACACCAAGAGAAGGCTACACCTTC. Translated, it gives CASSEPGTPREGYTF.

This clonotype appeared a few times. V is TRBV5-8 and J is TRBJ1-6; D possibly corresponds to TRBD1 (5 bases). The V gene lost 0 bases and the J gene lost 8 bases, with 6 bases spanning the gap. The V gene's germline CDR1 is SGHTS and CDR2 YDEGEE. The CDR3 spans 13 residues. Here the CDR3 reads CASSLVQDSPLHF. The CDR3 DNA sequence: TGTGCCAGCAGCTTGGTACAGGATTCACCCCTCCACTTT. The full variable domain, rest sourced from reference TRBV5-8 and TRBJ1-6, is EAGVTQSPTHLIKTRGQQATLRCSPISGHTSVYWYQQALGLGLQFLLWYDEGEERNRGNFPPRFSGRQFPNYSSELNVNALELEDSALYLCASSLVQDSPLHFGNGTRLTVT.

Many counts were recorded for this clonotype. The chain couples TRBV3-1 to TRBJ2-7; D is ambiguous. V lost 3 bases and J lost 2, with 5 bases in between. Germline CDR1 reads LGHDT; CDR2 reads YNNKEL (reference sequence). CDR3 length: 12 amino acids. CDR3 sequence: CASSHVAYEQYF. The CDR3 DNA sequence: TGTGCCAGCAGCCATGTCGCCTACGAGCAGTACTTC.

V and J are TRBV20-1 and TRBJ2-7; TRBD2 matches at 7 bases. CDR1 and CDR2 from the germline V gene are DFQATT and SNEGSKA (reference sequence). CDR3 length: 14 residues. The V segment lost 1 base and the J segment 3 bases; nucleotides outside the gene matches: 6. The CDR3 DNA sequence: TGCAGTGCTAGAGGGGCTAGCGGAAACTACGAGCAGTACTTC. It encodes CSARGASGNYEQYF.

This clonotype was seen ten or more times. V is TRBV5-1 and J is TRBJ1-6; D is undetermined. The germline V gene has CDR1 SGHRS and CDR2 YFSETQ. The CDR3 is 12 amino acids. V gave up 0 bases and J gave up 11 bases, with 6 bases separating them. CDR3 coding DNA: TGCGCCAGCAGCTTGGGTCAGACACCCCTCCACTTT. It specifies CASSLGQTPLHF.

V usage is TRBV5-8 and J usage is TRBJ1-5, with D unclear. Germline CDR1 is SGHTS and CDR2 is YDEGEE. V lost 0 bases to trimming and J lost 3 bases, with 10 bases between them. The CDR3 runs 15 residues. The CDR3 reads CASSLGEGFNQPQHF. CDR3 DNA sequence: TGTGCCAGCAGCTTGGGGGAAGGTTTCAATCAGCCCCAGCATTTT.

In this sample, this clonotype turned up a few times. The chain is built from TRBV10-3 and TRBJ2-2, with D unclear. The V gene's germline CDR1 is ENHRY and CDR2 SYGVKD. This CDR3 contains 14 residues. Trimming took 2 bases from V and 3 from J, leaving 7 bases between them. This CDR3 is CAISEKADTGELFF. The DNA of the CDR3 is TGTGCCATCAGTGAGAAGGCAGACACCGGGGAGCTGTTTTTT.

This clonotype was seen repeatedly, ten times or more. The rearrangement uses TRBV5-1 and TRBJ2-5, with 7 bases matching TRBD1. With V trimmed by 3 bases and J by 6 bases, 5 bases remained unmatched. There are 13 residues in the CDR3. Germline loops: CDR1 SGHRS, CDR2 YFSETQ. The CDR3 DNA is TGCGCCAGCAGCTCAACGGACAGGCAGACCCAGTACTTC. It specifies CASSSTDRQTQYF.

There are a few counts of this clonotype. This rearrangement joins TRBV30 to TRBJ2-1, with TRBD1 identical over 8 bases. Looked up from germline, CDR1 is GTSNPN and CDR2 is SVGIG (reference sequence). This CDR3 has 13 residues. The V segment lost 2 bases and the J segment 8 bases; nucleotides outside the gene matches: 5. The CDR3, as DNA: TGTGCCTGGAGTTCGGACAGGGTGGATGAGCAGTTCTTC. Its protein product is CAWSSDRVDEQFF.

This clonotype showed up many times. The V and J genes are TRBV20-1 and TRBJ1-1; no definite D call. Germline V CDR1 and CDR2: DFQATT, SNEGSKA (reference sequence). The CDR3 is 13 amino acids. Trimming shortened V by 1 base and J by 8 bases, and 14 bases separated the two germline ends. CDR3 region: CSARAWADLEAFF. As DNA, the CDR3 is TGCAGTGCTAGAGCCTGGGCAGACCTAGAAGCTTTCTTT.

This clonotype showed up just a few times. The chain is built from TRBV30 and TRBJ1-5; D possibly corresponds to TRBD1 (6 bases). This CDR3 region has 13 residues. V shed 0 bases and J shed 7 bases, with 10 bases lying between them. CDR1 GTSNPN and CDR2 SVGIG come from the germline V gene (reference sequence). The CDR3 DNA reads as TGTGCCTGGAGTGTGGGGGCAGGGCAGCCCCAGCATTTT. Translated, it gives CAWSVGAGQPQHF. Together with reference TRBV30 and TRBJ1-5, the CDR3 gives the full variable domain: SQTIHQWPATLVQPVGSPLSLECTVEGTSNPNLYWYRQAAGRGLQLLFYSVGIGQISSEVPQNLSASRPQDRQFILSSKKLLLSDSGFYLCAWSVGAGQPQHFGDGTRLSIL.

This clonotype turned up a few times. J is TRBJ1-1 and V is TRBV7-9, with D maybe TRBD1 (6 bases). Germline lookup yields CDR1 SEHNR and CDR2 FQNEAQ (reference sequence). The length of the CDR3 is 12 residues. The V gene lost 5 bases and the J gene lost 10 bases, with 14 bases spanning the gap. The CDR3 reads CASSRAGAPAFF. The CDR3 coding sequence is TGTGCCAGCAGCCGTGCAGGGGCGCCAGCTTTCTTT.

This clonotype has ten or more counts. The V and J genes are TRBV11-3 and TRBJ2-5; tentative D call: TRBD2 (5 bases). Germline lookup yields CDR1 SGHNT and CDR2 YENEEA. V was clipped by 5 bases and J by 1 base, with 11 bases between them. The CDR3 runs to 14 residues. CDR3 in amino acids: CASSMDGLQETQYF. The CDR3 DNA is TGTGCCAGCAGCATGGACGGACTCCAAGAGACCCAGTACTTC.